What follows are 23 T cell receptor beta chains derived from one specimen sequenced in a study of blood T cells in healthy people across ages. Then a second PCR, running about 6 to 11 cycles, was carried out with a sample-barcoded 5' primer and a J-beta primer mix. One entry per CDR3 protein results from TCRdb running MiXCR on the 5' RACE reads. The sample carries 730,000 or so distinct CDR3 sequences, roughly 47% recorded once. The sample comprised blood. These receptors came from a woman aged 55 to 70 in good health.

The CDR3 DNA reads as TGTGCCAGCAGCTTAAGGACTAGCGGGGGGGTTGCCGAGCAGTTCTTC. Its protein is CASSLRTSGGVAEQFF. V is TRBV7-9 and J is TRBJ2-1, with TRBD2 matching over 15 bases. After removal of 2 bases from V and 10 bases from J, the junction contained 6 bases not matched to a gene. Germline V gives CDR1 SEHNR, CDR2 FQNEAQ (reference sequence). CDR3 length: 16 residues.

This clonotype was seen a few times. V is TRBV20-1 and J is TRBJ1-5; no clear D gene. The CDR3 sequence is 14 residues long. V gave up 1 base and J gave up 0 bases, with 7 bases separating them. Germline assignment: CDR1 DFQATT and CDR2 SNEGSKA (reference sequence). The CDR3 spells CSARVRLSNQPQHF. The DNA for the CDR3 is TGCAGTGCTAGAGTAAGACTTAGCAATCAGCCCCAGCATTTT.

In its sample, this clonotype was seen many times. The V call is TRBV29-1, the J call TRBJ2-1; D not resolved. The germline CDR1 and CDR2 sequences are SQVTM and ANQGSEA. The CDR3 length is 13 residues. V shed 0 bases and J shed 6 bases, with 9 bases lying between them. The CDR3 is CSVEDRSLNEQFF. In DNA, the CDR3 is TGCAGCGTTGAAGATCGGTCCCTCAATGAGCAGTTCTTC.

This clonotype came up a few times. The V and J genes are TRBV5-1 and TRBJ2-1; 13 positions match TRBD2. Germline lookup yields CDR1 SGHRS and CDR2 YFSETQ. The CDR3 has 15 residues. The J segment lost 7 bases and the V segment lost 4 bases, leaving 5 bases of the junction unmatched. CDR3 loop: CASSVTSGGKNEQFF. In DNA form, the CDR3 reads TGCGCCAGCAGCGTGACTAGCGGGGGGAAAAATGAGCAGTTCTTC.

This chain uses TRBV7-3 with TRBJ2-1; 13 bases map to TRBD2. This CDR3 region has 14 residues. V was pared by 5 bases and J by 12 bases, with 7 bases of the junction left unmatched. Germline V gives CDR1 SGHTA, CDR2 FQGTGA. CDR3 sequence: CASSPATSGGTQFF. The CDR3 nucleotides read TGTGCCAGCAGCCCGGCGACTAGCGGGGGGACGCAGTTCTTC.

This chain uses TRBV20-1 with TRBJ1-1; 8 bases match TRBD1. The CDR3 is 14 residues long. In germline, CDR1 is DFQATT, CDR2 SNEGSKA (reference sequence). Trimming took 1 base from V and 6 from J; bases not matched to a gene: 7. The CDR3 reads CSARGGRGPAEAFF. CDR3 DNA sequence: TGCAGTGCTAGAGGAGGCAGGGGGCCCGCTGAAGCTTTCTTT.

The rearrangement joins TRBV5-8 to TRBJ2-7; D gene unclear. This CDR3 comprises 12 residues. In germline, CDR1 is SGHTS, CDR2 YDEGEE. V lost 3 bases and J lost 2, with 6 bases in between. The CDR3 spells CASSSWTYEQYF. Here the CDR3 DNA reads TGTGCCAGCAGCTCGTGGACCTACGAGCAGTACTTC.

In its sample, this clonotype was seen a few times. The chain's CDR3 is CASSGGQRQETQYF. CDR3 sequence (DNA): TGTGCCAGCTCCGGAGGCCAGCGCCAAGAGACCCAGTACTTC. The chain uses TRBV18 and TRBJ2-5; D perhaps matches TRBD2 (5 bases). V shed 6 bases and J shed 1 base, with 12 bases lying between them. This CDR3 region has 14 residues. In germline, CDR1 is KGHSH, CDR2 LQKENI.

The chain links TRBV5-1 to TRBJ2-7; the match to TRBD1 covers 8 bases. Germline V gene sequence: CDR1 SGHRS, CDR2 YFSETQ. There are 14 residues in the CDR3. V shed 7 bases and J 5 bases; nucleotides not matched to a gene: 11. For the CDR3, the DNA is TGCGCCAGCGGCGCCCGGACAGGGAGTGACGAGCAGTACTTC. It translates to CASGARTGSDEQYF.

This clonotype showed up just a few times. The chain has TRBV12-3 or TRBV12-4 and TRBJ1-2; the D gene is possibly TRBD1 (5 bases). The CDR3 extends over 15 amino acids. V lost 5 bases, J lost 4 bases, and 17 bases lay in between. The CDR3 loop reads CASSTTEDWVYGYTF. The CDR3, as DNA: TGTGCCAGCAGTACGACAGAGGACTGGGTCTATGGCTACACCTTC.

This clonotype was counted a single time. Lacking the conserved final phenylalanine or tryptophan, this CDR3 likely reflects a read error. This rearrangement joins TRBV7-3 to TRBJ1-2; 7 bases are a match to TRBD1. J lost 0 bases, V lost 6 bases, and 7 bases had no gene match. CDR3 length: 15 residues. Germline lookup yields CDR1 SGHTA and CDR2 FQGTGA. DNA of the CDR3: TGTGCCAGCAGGGAACAGGGGAAAGCTAACTATGGCTACACCGTC. Translating gives CASREQGKANYGYTV.

This rearrangement joins TRBV6-6 to TRBJ2-1; 7 positions agree with TRBD2. The CDR3 length is 14 residues. J lost 6 bases, V lost 9 bases, and 11 bases had no gene match. Germline assignment: CDR1 MNHNY and CDR2 SVGAGI (reference sequence). CDR3 sequence (DNA): TGTGCCAGGAGAATAACCGGGACTACCAATGAGCAGTTCTTC. Translating it yields CARRITGTTNEQFF.

As for this clonotype: Just one base apart from a much larger clone, this may be a read error. The chain carries TRBV2 and TRBJ2-5; TRBD2 aligns across 13 bases. Germline V gene sequence: CDR1 SNHLY, CDR2 FYNNEI. This CDR3 spans 14 amino acids. The CDR3 DNA reads TGTGCCAGCGGACTAGCGGGGGAACAAGAGGCCCAGTACTTC. Encoded protein: CASGLAGEQEAQYF.

V and J are TRBV28 and TRBJ2-4; 7 bases align to TRBD2. The end of the DNA aligns better with TRBJ2-7, so the J call may be wrong. This CDR3 is built from 16 residues. Germline loops: CDR1 MDHEN, CDR2 SYDVKM. The CDR3 region is CASSPVTSRAGDEQYF. CDR3 in DNA: TGTGCCAGCAGTCCCGTAACATCAAGGGCGGGGGACGAGCAGTACTTC.

This clonotype was seen a handful of times. The chain couples TRBV10-3 to TRBJ2-5; 14 bases agree with TRBD2. Germline V gives CDR1 ENHRY, CDR2 SYGVKD. The V and J ends lost 0 bases and 5 bases, in that order; junction bases with no gene match: 8. This CDR3 is built from 18 residues. The CDR3 loop is CAISESTSGRAPRETQYF. Here the CDR3 DNA reads TGTGCCATCAGTGAGTCGACTAGCGGGAGGGCCCCCCGGGAGACCCAGTACTTC.

The chain recombines TRBV5-1 with TRBJ2-1; 8 nucleotides agree with TRBD2. Germline CDR1 and CDR2: SGHRS and YFSETQ. This CDR3 spans 14 amino acids. V was clipped by 6 bases and J by 6 bases; unmatched bases: 8. The DNA of the CDR3 is TGCGCCAGCATTAGGAGCGGGGGACCCAATGAGCAGTTCTTC. It yields the protein CASIRSGGPNEQFF.

This clonotype was detected only a few times. The rearrangement joins TRBV4-2 to TRBJ2-2, with TRBD1 matching over 8 bases. Unmatched junction bases numbered 5, after V lost 3 bases and J lost 5 bases. This CDR3 has 15 amino acids. Germline-derived CDR1 and CDR2 are LGHNA and YNFKEQ. CDR3 loop: CASSQHTGGTGELFF. In nucleotides, the CDR3 is TGTGCCAGCAGCCAGCACACAGGGGGGACCGGGGAGCTGTTTTTT.

This clonotype has only a few counts. The chain employs TRBV20-1 and TRBJ2-1; tentative D call: TRBD2 (5 bases). Trimming stripped 3 bases from V and 8 bases from J, with 11 bases between. CDR1 and CDR2 from the germline V gene are DFQATT and SNEGSKA (reference sequence). The CDR3 loop spans 12 amino acids. The DNA of the CDR3 is TGCAGTGCTAGGGGAGATACTGATGAGCAGTTCTTC. It is translated as CSARGDTDEQFF.

V is TRBV6-1 and J is TRBJ1-6; no definite D call. This CDR3 spans 14 amino acids. Germline V CDR1 and CDR2: MNHNS, SASEGT. The ends were cut back, 10 bases at V and 1 base at J, with 11 bases in the middle. The CDR3 sequence: CATATRSYNSPLHF. As DNA, the CDR3 is TGTGCCACCGCGACAAGGTCCTATAATTCACCCCTCCACTTT.

The rearrangement joins TRBV6-1 to TRBJ2-1, with D unresolved. TRBJ2-7 matches the DNA end more closely, so the J call is doubtful. Germline lookup yields CDR1 MNHNS and CDR2 SASEGT. The CDR3 extends over 14 amino acids. The CDR3 DNA is TGTGCCAGCAGTGAACGTACTAAGACCGATGAGCAGTACTTC. This codes for CASSERTKTDEQYF.

Of note for this clonotype: This clone may be a read error of a much larger clone one base away. The genes are TRBV19 and TRBJ2-1; the D is unclear. CDR1 and CDR2 from the germline V gene are LNHDA and SQIVND (reference sequence). The CDR3 totals 12 residues. Here the CDR3 DNA reads TGTGTCAGTAGTCTCATCGGTGGTGAGCAGTTCTTC. Translation: CVSSLIGGEQFF.

This clonotype appeared a few times. The chain joins TRBV30 to TRBJ2-7; no firm D call. V was trimmed by 3 bases and J by 0 bases, leaving 3 bases between them. CDR3 length: 11 residues. The germline CDR1 and CDR2 sequences are GTSNPN and SVGIG (reference sequence). The CDR3 bases are TGTGCCTGGAGCAACTCCTACGAGCAGTACTTC. Its protein product is CAWSNSYEQYF.

Of note for this clonotype: Sequence at one end of the junction differs from germline and may be a read error. This chain uses TRBV9 with TRBJ2-4; 16 bases are shared with TRBD2. The assigned J gene may be wrong: the sequence end matches TRBJ2-5 better. CDR1 is SGDLS, CDR2 YYNGEE, per germline. There are 16 residues in the CDR3. In DNA form, the CDR3 reads TGTGCCGGCAGCGCGGGACTAGCGGGAGGGAAAGAGACCCAGTACTTC. Protein product: CAGSAGLAGGKETQYF.